This T cell receptor (beta chain) is from a study of cytomegalovirus exposure and HLA in healthy donors. Study-level results: Overall, approximately 150 TCR beta chains were annotated as cytomegalovirus-associated. Later, an analysis found that TCR clusters from the first cohort tended to co-occur in the 120 validation repertoires.

The donors were in the roughly 130-subject validation cohort, distinct from the 666-subject first cohort. Here immunoSEQ multiplex PCR was the method, and the copy in TCRdb shows in-frame clones only, minus some. The table includes 100,000 to 150,000 clones, about 89% detected once. With respect to this clone: Its specificity is not known.

Sequenced: PBMCs. This TCR was recovered from a woman younger than 35 in good health and CMV-seronegative.

CDR3 DNA sequence: TGTGCCAGTAGTAAGTCATGGGACTACTACAATGAGCAGTTCTTC. Amino acids: CASSKSWDYYNEQFF. V gene TRBV19 combines with J gene TRBJ2-1; 7 positions agree with TRBD2. V dropped 4 bases and J dropped 3; count of bases not matched to a gene: 6. The CDR3 is 15 residues long. Germline CDR1 LNHDA, CDR2 SQIVND (reference sequence).